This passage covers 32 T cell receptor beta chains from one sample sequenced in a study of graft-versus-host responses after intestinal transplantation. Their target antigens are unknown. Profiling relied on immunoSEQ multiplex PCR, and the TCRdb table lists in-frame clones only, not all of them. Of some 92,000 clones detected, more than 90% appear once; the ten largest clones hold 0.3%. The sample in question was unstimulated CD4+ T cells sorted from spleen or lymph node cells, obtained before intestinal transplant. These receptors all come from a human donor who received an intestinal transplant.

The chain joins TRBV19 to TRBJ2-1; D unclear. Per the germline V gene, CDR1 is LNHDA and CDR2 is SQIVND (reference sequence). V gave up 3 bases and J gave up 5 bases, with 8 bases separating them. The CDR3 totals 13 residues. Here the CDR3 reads CASSIWENNEQFF. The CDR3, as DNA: TGTGCCAGTAGTATCTGGGAAAACAATGAGCAGTTCTTC.

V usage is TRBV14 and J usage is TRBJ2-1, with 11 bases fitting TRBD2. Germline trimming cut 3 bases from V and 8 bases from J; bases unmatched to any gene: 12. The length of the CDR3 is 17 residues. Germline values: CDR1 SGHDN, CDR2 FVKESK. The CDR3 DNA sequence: TGTGCCAGCAGCCACGGTGTAGCGGGAGGGTTTTACGATGAGCAGTTCTTC. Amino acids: CASSHGVAGGFYDEQFF.

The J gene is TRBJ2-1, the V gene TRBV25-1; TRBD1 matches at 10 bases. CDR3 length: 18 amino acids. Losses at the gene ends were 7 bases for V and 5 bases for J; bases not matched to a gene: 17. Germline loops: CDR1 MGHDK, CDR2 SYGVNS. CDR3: CASTKQTWGDRGHNEQFF. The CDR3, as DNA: TGTGCCAGCACTAAACAAACCTGGGGGGACAGGGGTCACAATGAGCAGTTCTTC.

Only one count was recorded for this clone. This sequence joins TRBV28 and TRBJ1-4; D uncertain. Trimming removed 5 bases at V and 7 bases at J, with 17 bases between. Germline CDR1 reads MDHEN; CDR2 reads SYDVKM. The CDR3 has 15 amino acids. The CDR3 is CASSGYSRRGEKLFF. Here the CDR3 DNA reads TGTGCCAGCAGTGGCTACTCAAGACGAGGTGAAAAACTGTTTTTT. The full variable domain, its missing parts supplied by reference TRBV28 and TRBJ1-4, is DVKVTQSSRYLVKRTGEKVFLECVQDMDHENMFWYRQDPGLGLRLIYFSYDVKMKEKGDIPEGYSVSREKKERFSLILESASTNQTSMYLCASSGYSRRGEKLFFGSGTQLSVL.

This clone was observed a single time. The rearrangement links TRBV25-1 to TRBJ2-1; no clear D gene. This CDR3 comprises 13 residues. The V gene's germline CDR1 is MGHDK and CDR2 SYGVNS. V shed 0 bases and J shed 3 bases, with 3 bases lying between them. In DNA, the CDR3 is TGTGCCAGCAGTGAATATCTCTACAATGAGCAGTTCTTC. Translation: CASSEYLYNEQFF. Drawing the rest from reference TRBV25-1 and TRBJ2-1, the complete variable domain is EADIYQTPRYLVIGTGKKITLECSQTMGHDKMYWYQQDPGMELHLIHYSYGVNSTEKGDLSSESTVSRIRTEHFPLTLESARPSHTSQYLCASSEYLYNEQFFGPGTRLTVL.

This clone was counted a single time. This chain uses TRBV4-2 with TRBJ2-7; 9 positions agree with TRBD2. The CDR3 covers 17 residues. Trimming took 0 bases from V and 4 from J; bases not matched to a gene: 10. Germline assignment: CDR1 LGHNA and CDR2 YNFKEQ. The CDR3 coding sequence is TGTGCCAGCAGCCAAGACTGGGCGGGACTAGCCAGATACGAGCAGTACTTC. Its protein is CASSQDWAGLARYEQYF.

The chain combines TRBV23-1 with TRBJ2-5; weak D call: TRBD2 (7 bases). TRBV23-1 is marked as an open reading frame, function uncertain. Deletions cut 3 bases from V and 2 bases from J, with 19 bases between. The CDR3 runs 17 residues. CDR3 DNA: TGCGCCAGCAGTCAGGATTTGAGGGAGGGGGGTCAAGAGACCCAGTACTTC. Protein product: CASSQDLREGGQETQYF.

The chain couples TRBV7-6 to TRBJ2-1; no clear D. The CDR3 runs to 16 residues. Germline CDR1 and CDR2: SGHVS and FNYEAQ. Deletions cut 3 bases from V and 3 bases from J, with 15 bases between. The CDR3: CASSFISEWDYNEQFF. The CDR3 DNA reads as TGTGCCAGCAGCTTCATCAGCGAATGGGACTACAATGAGCAGTTCTTC.

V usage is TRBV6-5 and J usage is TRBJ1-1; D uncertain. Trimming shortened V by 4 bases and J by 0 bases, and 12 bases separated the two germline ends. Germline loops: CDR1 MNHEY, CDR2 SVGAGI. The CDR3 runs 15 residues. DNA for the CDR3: TGTGCCAGCAGTTCCGTACACAAAATGAACACTGAAGCTTTCTTT. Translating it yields CASSSVHKMNTEAFF.

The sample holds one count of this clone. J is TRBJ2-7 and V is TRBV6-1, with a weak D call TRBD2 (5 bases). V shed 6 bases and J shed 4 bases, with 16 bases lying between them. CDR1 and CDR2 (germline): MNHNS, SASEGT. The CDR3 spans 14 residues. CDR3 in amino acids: CASRTTSNVYEQYF. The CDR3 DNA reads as TGTGCCAGCAGGACTACATCAAATGTATACGAGCAGTACTTC.

CDR3 in amino acids: CAIRQDSRNGYTF. DNA for the CDR3: TGTGCCATCAGGCAGGACAGTAGAAATGGCTACACCTTC. The rearrangement links TRBV10-3 to TRBJ1-2, with D perhaps matching TRBD1 (6 bases). Germline CDR1 is ENHRY and CDR2 is SYGVKD. This CDR3 is built from 13 residues. V dropped 6 bases and J dropped 6 bases, with 14 bases sitting between them.

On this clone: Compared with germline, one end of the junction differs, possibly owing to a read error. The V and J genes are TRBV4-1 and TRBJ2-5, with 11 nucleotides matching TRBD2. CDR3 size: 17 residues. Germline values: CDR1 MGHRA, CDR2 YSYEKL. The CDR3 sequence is CASSQDRIAGGVKTRYF. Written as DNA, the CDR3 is TGCGCCAGCAGCCAAGATAGGATAGCGGGAGGGGTGAAGACCCGGTACTTC.

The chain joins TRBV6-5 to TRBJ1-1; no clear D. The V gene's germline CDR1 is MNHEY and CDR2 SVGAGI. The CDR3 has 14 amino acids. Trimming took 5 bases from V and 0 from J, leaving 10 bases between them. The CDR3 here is CASSEVGLNTEAFF. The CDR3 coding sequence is TGTGCCAGCAGTGAGGTAGGGTTGAACACTGAAGCTTTCTTT.

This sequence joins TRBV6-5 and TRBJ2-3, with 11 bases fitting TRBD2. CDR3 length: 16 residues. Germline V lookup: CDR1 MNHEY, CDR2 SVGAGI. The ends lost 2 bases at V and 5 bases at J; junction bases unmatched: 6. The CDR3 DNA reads TGTGCCAGCAGTTACGAACTAGCGGGAGCGGGAGATACGCAGTATTTT. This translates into CASSYELAGAGDTQYF.

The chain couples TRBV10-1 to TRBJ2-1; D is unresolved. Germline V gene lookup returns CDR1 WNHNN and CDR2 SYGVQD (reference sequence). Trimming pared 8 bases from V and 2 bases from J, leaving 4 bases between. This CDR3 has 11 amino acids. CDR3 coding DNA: TGCGCCAGCGGGACCTACAATGAGCAGTTCTTC. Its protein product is CASGTYNEQFF.

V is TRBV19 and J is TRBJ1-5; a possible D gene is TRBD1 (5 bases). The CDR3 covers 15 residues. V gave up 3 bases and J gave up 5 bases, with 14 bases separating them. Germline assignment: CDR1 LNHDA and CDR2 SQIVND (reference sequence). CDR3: CASSIGDRRYQPQHF. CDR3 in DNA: TGTGCCAGTAGTATCGGGGACCGTCGTTATCAGCCCCAGCATTTT.

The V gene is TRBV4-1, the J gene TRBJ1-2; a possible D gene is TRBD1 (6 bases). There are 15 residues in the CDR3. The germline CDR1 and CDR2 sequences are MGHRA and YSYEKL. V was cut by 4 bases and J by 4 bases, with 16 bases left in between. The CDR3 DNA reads TGCGCCAGCAGCCGAGACGGACAGAGTATCTATGGCTACACCTTC. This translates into CASSRDGQSIYGYTF.

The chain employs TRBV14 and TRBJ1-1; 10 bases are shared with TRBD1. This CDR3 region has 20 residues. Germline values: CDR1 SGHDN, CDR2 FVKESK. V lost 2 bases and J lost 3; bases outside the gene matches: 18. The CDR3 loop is CASSQLGGQTGGFGYTEAFF. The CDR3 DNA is TGTGCCAGCAGCCAATTAGGAGGGCAGACAGGGGGCTTTGGTTACACTGAAGCTTTCTTT.

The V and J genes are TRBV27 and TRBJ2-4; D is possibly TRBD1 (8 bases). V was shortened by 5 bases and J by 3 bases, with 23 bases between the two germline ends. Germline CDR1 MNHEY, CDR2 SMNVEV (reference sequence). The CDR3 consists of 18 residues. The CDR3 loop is CASSKNPTGGVGKNIQYF. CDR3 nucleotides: TGTGCCAGCAGTAAAAACCCAACAGGGGGGGTCGGCAAAAACATTCAGTACTTC.

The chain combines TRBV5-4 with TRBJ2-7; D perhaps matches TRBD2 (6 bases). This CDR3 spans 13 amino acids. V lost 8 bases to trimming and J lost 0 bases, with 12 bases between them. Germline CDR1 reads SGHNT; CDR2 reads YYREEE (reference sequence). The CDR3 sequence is CARLSGSSYEQYF. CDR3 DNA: TGTGCCAGGCTTAGCGGTAGCTCCTACGAGCAGTACTTC. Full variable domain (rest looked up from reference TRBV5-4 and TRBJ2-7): ETGVTQSPTHLIKTRGQQVTLRCSSQSGHNTVSWYQQALGQGPQFIFQYYREEENGRGNFPPRFSGLQFPNYSSELNVNALELDDSALYLCARLSGSSYEQYFGPGTRLTVT.

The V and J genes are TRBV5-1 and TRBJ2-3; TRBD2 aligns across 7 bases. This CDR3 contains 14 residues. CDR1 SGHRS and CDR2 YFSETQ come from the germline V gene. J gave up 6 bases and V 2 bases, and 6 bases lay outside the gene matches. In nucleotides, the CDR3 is TGCGCCAGCAGCTTTGGGCGGGAGTCTGATACGCAGTATTTT. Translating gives CASSFGRESDTQYF. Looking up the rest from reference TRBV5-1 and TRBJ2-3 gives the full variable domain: KAGVTQTPRYLIKTRGQQVTLSCSPISGHRSVSWYQQTPGQGLQFLFEYFSETQRNKGNFPGRFSGRQFSNSRSEMNVSTLELGDSALYLCASSFGRESDTQYFGPGTRLTVL.

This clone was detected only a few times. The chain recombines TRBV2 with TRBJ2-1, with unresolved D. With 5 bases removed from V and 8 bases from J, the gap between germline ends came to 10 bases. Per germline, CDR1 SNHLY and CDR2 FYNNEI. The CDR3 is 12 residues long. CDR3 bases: TGTGCCAGCAGTTTGACATCCGATGAGCAGTTCTTC. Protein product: CASSLTSDEQFF.

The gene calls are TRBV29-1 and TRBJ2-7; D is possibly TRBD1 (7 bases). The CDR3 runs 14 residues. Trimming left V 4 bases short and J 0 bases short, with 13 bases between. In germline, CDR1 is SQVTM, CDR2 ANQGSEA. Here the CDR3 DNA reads TGCAGCGTTGGACAGGGAGGCCCCTCCTACGAGCAGTACTTC. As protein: CSVGQGGPSYEQYF.

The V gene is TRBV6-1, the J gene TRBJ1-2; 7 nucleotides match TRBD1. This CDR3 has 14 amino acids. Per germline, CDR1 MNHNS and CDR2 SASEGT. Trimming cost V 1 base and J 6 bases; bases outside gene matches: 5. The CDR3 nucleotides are TGTGCCAGCAGTGAAGGCAGGGGGGGGAATGGCTACACCTTC. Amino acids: CASSEGRGGNGYTF.

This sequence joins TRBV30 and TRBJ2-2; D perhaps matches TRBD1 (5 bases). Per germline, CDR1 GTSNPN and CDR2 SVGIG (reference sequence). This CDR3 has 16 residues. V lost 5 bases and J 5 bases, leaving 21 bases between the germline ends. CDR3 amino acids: CAWGYSSRAGTGELFF. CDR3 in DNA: TGTGCCTGGGGCTACTCCTCTCGCGCAGGGACCGGGGAGCTGTTTTTT. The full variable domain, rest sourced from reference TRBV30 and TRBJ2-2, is SQTIHQWPATLVQPVGSPLSLECTVEGTSNPNLYWYRQAAGRGLQLLFYSVGIGQISSEVPQNLSASRPQDRQFILSSKKLLLSDSGFYLCAWGYSSRAGTGELFFGEGSRLTVL.

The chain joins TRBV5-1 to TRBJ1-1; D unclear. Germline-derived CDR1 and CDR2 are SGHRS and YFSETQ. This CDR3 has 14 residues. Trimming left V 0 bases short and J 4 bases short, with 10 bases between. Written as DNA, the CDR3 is TGCGCCAGCAGCTTGGACCAGCCTAGCACTGAAGCTTTCTTT. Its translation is CASSLDQPSTEAFF.

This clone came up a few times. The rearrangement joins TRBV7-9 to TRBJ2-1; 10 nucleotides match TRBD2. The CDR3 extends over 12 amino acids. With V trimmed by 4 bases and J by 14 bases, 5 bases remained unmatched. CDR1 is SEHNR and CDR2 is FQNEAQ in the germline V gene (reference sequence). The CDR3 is CASSSGLARKFF. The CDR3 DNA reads TGTGCCAGCAGCTCGGGACTAGCGAGGAAGTTCTTC.

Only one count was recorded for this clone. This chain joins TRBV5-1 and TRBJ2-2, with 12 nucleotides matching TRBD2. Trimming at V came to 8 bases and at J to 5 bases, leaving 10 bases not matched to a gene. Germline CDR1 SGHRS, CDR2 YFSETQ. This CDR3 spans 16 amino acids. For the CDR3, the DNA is TGCGCCAGTACCGCCAGACTAGCGGGAGTGACCGGGGAGCTGTTTTTT. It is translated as CASTARLAGVTGELFF.

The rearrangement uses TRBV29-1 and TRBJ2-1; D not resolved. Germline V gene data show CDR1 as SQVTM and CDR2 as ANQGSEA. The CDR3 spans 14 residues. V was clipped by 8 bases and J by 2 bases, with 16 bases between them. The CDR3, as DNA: TGCAGCCATCAACCAGCGAGACCCTACAATGAGCAGTTCTTC. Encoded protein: CSHQPARPYNEQFF.

CDR3 nucleotides: TGTGCCTGGAGCCCCTTGGGGGGCGGCAATGAGCAGTTCTTC. It is translated as CAWSPLGGGNEQFF. The rearrangement uses TRBV30 and TRBJ2-1; D possibly matches TRBD1 or TRBD2 (6 bases each). Looked up from germline, CDR1 is GTSNPN and CDR2 is SVGIG (reference sequence). The V end lost 3 bases, the J end lost 6 bases, and 15 bases lay between the germline ends. The CDR3 length is 14 residues.

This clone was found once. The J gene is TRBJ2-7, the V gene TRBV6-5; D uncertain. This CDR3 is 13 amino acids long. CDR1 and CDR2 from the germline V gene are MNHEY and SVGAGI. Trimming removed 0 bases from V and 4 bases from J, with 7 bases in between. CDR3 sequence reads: CASSYSKAYEQYF. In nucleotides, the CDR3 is TGTGCCAGCAGTTACTCGAAGGCTTACGAGCAGTACTTC.

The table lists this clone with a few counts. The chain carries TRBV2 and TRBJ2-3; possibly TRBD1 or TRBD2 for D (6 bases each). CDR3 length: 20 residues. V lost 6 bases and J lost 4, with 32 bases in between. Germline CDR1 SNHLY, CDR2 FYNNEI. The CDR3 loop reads CASRPWDFLVGATLSDTQYF. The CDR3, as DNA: TGTGCCAGCAGGCCTTGGGACTTCCTAGTGGGGGCTACGCTCTCAGATACGCAGTATTTT. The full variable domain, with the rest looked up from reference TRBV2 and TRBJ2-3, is EPEVTQTPSHQVTQMGQEVILRCVPISNHLYFYWYRQILGQKVEFLVSFYNNEISEKSEIFDDQFSVERPDGSNFTLKIRSTKLEDSAMYFCASRPWDFLVGATLSDTQYFGPGTRLTVL.